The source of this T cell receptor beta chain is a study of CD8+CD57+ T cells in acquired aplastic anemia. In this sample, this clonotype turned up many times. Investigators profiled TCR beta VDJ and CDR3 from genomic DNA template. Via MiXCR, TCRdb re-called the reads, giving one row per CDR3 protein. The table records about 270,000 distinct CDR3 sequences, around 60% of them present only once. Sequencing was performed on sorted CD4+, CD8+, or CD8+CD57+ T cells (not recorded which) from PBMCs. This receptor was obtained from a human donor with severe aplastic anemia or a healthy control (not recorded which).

CDR3: CAIADFDRANGYTF. The CDR3 nucleotides are TGTGCCATCGCGGATTTCGACAGGGCGAATGGCTACACCTTC. This chain links TRBV10-3 with TRBJ1-2, with 7 positions matching TRBD1. The CDR3 sequence is 14 residues long. The germline V gene encodes CDR1 ENHRY and CDR2 SYGVKD. V dropped 8 bases and J dropped 6; count of bases not matched to a gene: 12.